Listed below are T cell receptor beta chains from one sample, sequenced in a study of blood T cell repertoires in COVID-19. Only in-frame clones appear in the TCRdb table, and some are missing; sequencing was by immunoSEQ multiplex PCR. The sample includes 70,000 or so clones, approximately 89% of them seen just once. The sequenced sample was peripheral blood. The receptors stem from a woman of 80 years or more with active or convalescent COVID-19. Each CDR3 is given with its conserved first and last residue. The D gene is left open where the match is weak. Expanded clones are given a class, and other clones once, few, many or no size at all.

V,D,size,J,DNA,CDR3
TRBV5-5,.,few,TRBJ1-5,TGTGCCAGCTCGACCGCTCCGTCAGGGCGTAATCAGCCCCAGCATTTT,CASSTAPSGRNQPQHF
TRBV19,TRBD1,.,TRBJ1-4,TGTGCCAGTAGTGGGACAGGGGACTTCAATGAAAAACTGTTTTTT,CASSGTGDFNEKLFF
TRBV28,TRBD1,.,TRBJ1-1,TGTGCCAGCAGTCGCGGGACAGGGGAGGTGAACACTGAAGCTTTCTTT,CASSRGTGEVNTEAFF
TRBV11-3,.,once,TRBJ1-2,TGTGCCAGCAGCTTTACAGGCAGATGTGGCTACACCTTC,CASSFTGRCGYTF
TRBV20-1,.,.,TRBJ2-3,TGCAGTGCTGTACTATGGGATACGCAGTATTTT,CSAVLWDTQYF
TRBV5-4,.,few,TRBJ1-2,TGTGCCAGCAGCTTGGCCCAAAGCAAGGGGTATGGCTACACCTTC,CASSLAQSKGYGYTF
TRBV5-1,.,.,TRBJ2-1,TGCGCCAGCAGACAGGATGTAACCTACAATGAGCAGTTCTTC,CASRQDVTYNEQFF
TRBV18,.,.,TRBJ1-1,TGTGCCAGCTCACCACCCCAGGGGACGAACACTGAAGCTTTCTTT,CASSPPQGTNTEAFF
TRBV6-6,.,.,TRBJ1-1,TGTGCCAGCAGTCTGTACTGGACAGCAGAAGCTTTCTTT,CASSLYWTAEAFF
TRBV7-2,.,.,TRBJ1-5,TGTGCCAGCAGCTTAGGTCTAGGGGTCCAGCCCCAGCATTTT,CASSLGLGVQPQHF
TRBV12-5,.,.,TRBJ1-2,TGTGCTAGTGGTTTGGTTCCCGGGGGGGGCATTCGTGGCTACACCTTC,CASGLVPGGGIRGYTF
TRBV9,.,.,TRBJ1-1,TGTGCCAGCAGCGTAGGAACAGGGAACACTGAAGCTTTCTTT,CASSVGTGNTEAFF
TRBV27,TRBD1,.,TRBJ1-2,TGTGCCAGCTCCGCAGGGGGCACGGGCTACACCTTC,CASSAGGTGYTF
TRBV2,.,.,TRBJ1-2,TGTGCCAGCAAGGGGGTACTCTATGGCTACACCTTC,CASKGVLYGYTF
TRBV9,.,.,TRBJ1-4,TGTGCCAGCAGCACCAAACCCTCCGGACAGCCTACAAATGAAAAACTGTTTTTT,CASSTKPSGQPTNEKLFF
TRBV4-3,.,.,TRBJ2-3,TGCGCCAGCAGCCAAGATCAGGGGTTAACAGATACGCAGTATTTT,CASSQDQGLTDTQYF
TRBV4-3,.,.,TRBJ1-4,TGCGCCAGCAGCCAAGTTCAGGGAGAAAAACTGTTTTTT,CASSQVQGEKLFF
TRBV10-2,TRBD1,.,TRBJ2-3,TGCGCCAGCAGCCCGGGACAGTTAACAGATACGCAGTATTTT,CASSPGQLTDTQYF
TRBV2,.,.,TRBJ2-7,TGTGCCAGCAGTGTAACCTACGAGCAGTACTTC,CASSVTYEQYF
TRBV20-1,.,.,TRBJ2-1,TGCAGTGCTAGACAGGTCTGGGAGCAGTTCTTC,CSARQVWEQFF
TRBV7-2,.,once,TRBJ1-5,TGTGCCAGCAGCTTAGACAGTGGTATGAAGCCCCAGCATTTT,CASSLDSGMKPQHF
TRBV10-3,.,.,TRBJ1-1,TGTGCCATCAGTGAGTCTCTTCCCCAGGCTGAAGCTTTCTTT,CAISESLPQAEAFF
TRBV12-5,TRBD1,.,TRBJ2-1,TGTGCTAGTGGTTTGGGGGACAGGGGTAATGAGCAGTTCTTC,CASGLGDRGNEQFF
TRBV4-1,.,once,TRBJ1-1,TGCGCCAGCAGCCCAGGGGCACTGAACACTGAAGCTTTCTTT,CASSPGALNTEAFF
TRBV30,.,few,TRBJ2-1,TGTGCCTGGAGGTTCAGGTACAATGAGCAGTTCTTC,CAWRFRYNEQFF
TRBV21-1,.,few,TRBJ1-2,TGTGCCAGCAGCACAGGAAGAGGACTCCCCTATGGCTACACCTTC,CASSTGRGLPYGYTF
TRBV29-1,TRBD1,.,TRBJ2-3,TGCAGCGGAGACAGGGCGAGCACAGATACGCAGTATTTT,CSGDRASTDTQYF
TRBV2,.,.,TRBJ1-2,TGTGCCAGCAGTGAAAGTGCGGGGGGCGGTGATATAAGTTATGATGACTATGGCTACACCTTC,CASSESAGGGDISYDDYGYTF
TRBV2,TRBD1,.,TRBJ1-2,TGTGCCAGCAGCCAGAGGAGGACAGGTGGTGGTTATGGCTACACCTTC,CASSQRRTGGGYGYTF
TRBV27,TRBD2,few,TRBJ2-1,TGTGCCAGCGCCCCGCGGGGGCGGGGGGGCGACAATGAGCAGTTCTTC,CASAPRGRGGDNEQFF
TRBV4-2,.,.,TRBJ2-2,TGTGCCAGCAGCCAAGGGCCGGGGACTGCCACCGGGGAGCTGTTTTTT,CASSQGPGTATGELFF
TRBV19,.,.,TRBJ2-1,TGTGCCAGTAGTATAGATCGGAGTCTCTACAATGAGCAGTTCTTC,CASSIDRSLYNEQFF
TRBV29-1,TRBD2,.,TRBJ2-3,TGCAGCGTTGGAGTAGCGGGGATAGATACGCAGTATTTT,CSVGVAGIDTQYF
TRBV5-4,.,.,TRBJ2-5,TGTGCCAGCAGCCAAGGTCGGGGTGAGACCCAGTACTTC,CASSQGRGETQYF
TRBV5-1,.,.,TRBJ2-7,TGCGCCAGCAGCATTCCGTTCCGGGGACAAGGGCCCTACGAGCAGTACTTC,CASSIPFRGQGPYEQYF
TRBV28,.,.,TRBJ1-5,TGTGCCAGCAGTTTTGGGCCCAGCAATCAGCCCCAGCATTTT,CASSFGPSNQPQHF
TRBV2,TRBD1,.,TRBJ2-5,TGTGCCAGCAGTTCCGACAGGGGAGAATGGTCAGAGACCCAGTACTTC,CASSSDRGEWSETQYF
TRBV7-2,.,.,TRBJ2-7,TGTGCCAGCAGCCCACGTAGCTGGGCGGGCTACGAGCAGTACTTC,CASSPRSWAGYEQYF
TRBV4-3,.,.,TRBJ2-3,TGCGCCAGCAGCCAAGGTGACAGGAGCACAGATACGCAGTATTTT,CASSQGDRSTDTQYF
TRBV7-2,.,.,TRBJ1-1,TGTGCCAGCAGCTGGACCAGGGTTACTGAAGCTTTCTTT,CASSWTRVTEAFF
TRBV2,.,.,TRBJ1-6,TGTGCCAGCCTAAGAACAGGGATTAATTCACCCCTCCACTTT,CASLRTGINSPLHF
TRBV7-9,TRBD2,.,TRBJ2-7,TGTGCCAGCAGCCCTACTAGCGGGGTTCCCCACGAGCAGTACTTC,CASSPTSGVPHEQYF
TRBV5-1,TRBD1,.,TRBJ1-2,TGCGCCAGCAGCTTCGATCAGACAGGGGGCGACTATGGCTACACCTTC,CASSFDQTGGDYGYTF
TRBV15,.,.,TRBJ2-5,TGTGCCACCGGAGCGGGTACAGAGACCCAGTACTTC,CATGAGTETQYF
TRBV5-3,.,.,TRBJ2-1,TGTGCCAGAAGCGAGACTGGAGACAATGAGCAGTTCTTC,CARSETGDNEQFF
TRBV30,.,.,TRBJ1-3,TGTGCCTGGAGCTTCTGGGGGGAGGCTGGAAACACCATATATTTT,CAWSFWGEAGNTIYF
TRBV10-2,.,once,TRBJ2-3,TGCGCCAGCTGGGGTCTAATCGAGGGTACGCCAGATACGCAGTATTTT,CASWGLIEGTPDTQYF
TRBV18,TRBD1,.,TRBJ1-1,TGTGCCAGTTCGACGGGACAGACGAACACTGAAGCTTTCTTT,CASSTGQTNTEAFF
TRBV6-5,.,.,TRBJ2-7,TGTGCCAGCACCCCGTCCCTAGTTACCTACGAGCAGTACTTC,CASTPSLVTYEQYF
TRBV7-2,.,.,TRBJ1-6,TGTGCCAGCAGCTTAGAAACAGGGCGCAATTCACCCCTCCACTTT,CASSLETGRNSPLHF
TRBV28,.,.,TRBJ1-3,TGTGCCAGCAAAGTCAGTTCTGGAAACACCATATATTTT,CASKVSSGNTIYF
TRBV12-3/TRBV12-4,.,.,TRBJ1-1,TGTGCCAGCAGTTTGGGGAGGAACACTGAAGCTTTCTTT,CASSLGRNTEAFF
TRBV6-5,TRBD1,.,TRBJ2-2,TGTGCCAGCAGGAACAGGGGGGTCGGCGGGGAGCTGTTTTTT,CASRNRGVGGELFF
TRBV7-2,TRBD2,.,TRBJ2-3,TGTGCCAGCAGCAACCAGCGGGGGGGCACAGATACGCAGTATTTT,CASSNQRGGTDTQYF
TRBV6-2/TRBV6-3,.,.,TRBJ1-5,TGTGCCAGCAGCAGGGACATTAATCAGCCCCAGCATTTT,CASSRDINQPQHF